The rows below give T cell receptor beta chains drawn from one sample of a study of technical replicates of blood from a few donors. Only in-frame clones appear in the TCRdb table, and some are missing; sequencing was by immunoSEQ multiplex PCR. The sample contains some 76,000 clones, under 99% of which appear only once. Sample: T cells isolated from PBMCs. The receptors come from a human donor in good health. Both conserved end residues are part of each CDR3. D genes are given only for firm matches. Size is stated for part of the rows, as once, few or many counts, or as a class when the clone is expanded.

len,abundance,v_gene,j_gene,d_gene,CDR3nt,CDR3aa
14,NA,TRBV28,TRBJ2-7,NA,TGTGCCAGCAGTTTATCCGATAGCTCCTACGAGCAGTACTTC,CASSLSDSSYEQYF
14,once,TRBV5-4,TRBJ2-1,NA,TGTGCCAGCAGCCCTCAGGCGCCGGCCGATGAGCAGTTCTTC,CASSPQAPADEQFF
16,NA,TRBV6-5,TRBJ2-2,TRBD1,TGTGCCAGCAGTTACTCGTACAGGGGGGACACCGGGGAGCTGTTTTTT,CASSYSYRGDTGELFF
14,NA,TRBV28,TRBJ2-7,TRBD2,TGTGCCAGCAGAGACCGGGGGGGATCCTACGAGCAGTACTTC,CASRDRGGSYEQYF
14,NA,TRBV30,TRBJ2-7,TRBD1,TGTGCCTGGAGTGGGGACAGGGGAAAAAACGAGCAGTACTTC,CAWSGDRGKNEQYF
15,NA,TRBV7-3,TRBJ2-3,NA,TGTGCCAGCAGCTTAGAGCGGGTTCGCACAGATACGCAGTATTTT,CASSLERVRTDTQYF
14,NA,TRBV28,TRBJ2-7,NA,TGTGCCAGCAGTCCAGGACAGAAGCCCTACGAGCAGTACTTC,CASSPGQKPYEQYF
15,NA,TRBV27,TRBJ2-1,NA,TGTGCCAGCAGTTTATCCGGTAGCTCCTACAATGAGCAGTTCTTC,CASSLSGSSYNEQFF
16,NA,TRBV19,TRBJ1-4,TRBD1,TGTGCCAGTAGTCCACAGCCGGGACAGGGGACTGAAAAACTGTTTTTT,CASSPQPGQGTEKLFF
12,NA,TRBV19,TRBJ2-5,NA,TGTGCCACACAATTATCGGGAGAGACCCAGTACTTC,CATQLSGETQYF